The sequence of this TCR beta chain was determined in a study of CD8 T cells in ankylosing spondylitis. One entry per CDR3 protein results from TCRdb running MiXCR on the 5' RACE reads. The data contain about 220,000 distinct CDR3 sequences, about 10% of them singletons. Trimming stripped 8 bases from V and 5 bases from J, with 19 bases between. The germline V gene has CDR1 SEHNR and CDR2 FQNEAQ (reference sequence). The CDR3 is 16 amino acids. Study-wide points: There was a TCR beta motif, made of eight highly homologous variants, that appeared characteristic of ankylosing spondylitis blood.

A word on this clonotype: The antigen is undetermined.

Material for sequencing was blood, either unsorted or a sorted T cell fraction (not recorded which). The chain employs TRBV7-9 and TRBJ1-6; D perhaps matches TRBD1 (5 bases). This clonotype originated in a male donor with ankylosing spondylitis or in good health (not recorded which). The CDR3 DNA follows: TGTGCCAGCGCGGACGGGGACGGAAGGGATAATTCACCCCTCCACTTT. The encoded protein is CASADGDGRDNSPLHF.